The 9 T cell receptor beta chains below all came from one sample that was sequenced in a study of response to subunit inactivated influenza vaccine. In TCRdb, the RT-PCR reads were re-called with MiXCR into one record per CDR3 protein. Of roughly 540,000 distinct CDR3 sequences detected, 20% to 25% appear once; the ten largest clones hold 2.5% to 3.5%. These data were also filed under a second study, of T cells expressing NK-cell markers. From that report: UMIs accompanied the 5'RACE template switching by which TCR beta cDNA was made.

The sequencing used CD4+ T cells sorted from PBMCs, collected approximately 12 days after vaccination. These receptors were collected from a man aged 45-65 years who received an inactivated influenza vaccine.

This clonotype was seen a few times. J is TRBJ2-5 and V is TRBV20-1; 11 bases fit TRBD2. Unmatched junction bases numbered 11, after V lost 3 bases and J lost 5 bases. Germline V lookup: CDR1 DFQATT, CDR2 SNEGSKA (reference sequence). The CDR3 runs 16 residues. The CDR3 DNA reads TGCAGTGCTAGCCCACTAGCGGGAGTCCCCGCGGAGACCCAGTACTTC. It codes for CSASPLAGVPAETQYF.

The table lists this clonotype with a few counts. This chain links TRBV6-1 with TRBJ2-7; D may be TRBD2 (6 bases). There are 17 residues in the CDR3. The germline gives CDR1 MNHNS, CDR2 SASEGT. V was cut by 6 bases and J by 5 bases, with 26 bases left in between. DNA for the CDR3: TGTGCCAGCAGACTCACGGGACTCTCGGGGAGGTTCAACGAGCAGTACTTC. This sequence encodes CASRLTGLSGRFNEQYF.

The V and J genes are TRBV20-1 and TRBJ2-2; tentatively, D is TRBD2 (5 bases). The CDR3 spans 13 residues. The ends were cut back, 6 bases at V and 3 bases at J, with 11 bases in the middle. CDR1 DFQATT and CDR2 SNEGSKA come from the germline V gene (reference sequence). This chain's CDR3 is CSAPDSYTGELFF. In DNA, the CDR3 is TGCAGTGCGCCGGACTCCTACACCGGGGAGCTGTTTTTT.

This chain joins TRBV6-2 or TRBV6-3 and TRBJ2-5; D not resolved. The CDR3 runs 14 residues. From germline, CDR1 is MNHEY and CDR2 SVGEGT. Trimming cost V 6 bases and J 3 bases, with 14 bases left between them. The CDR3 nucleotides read TGTGCCAGCAGGAACCGAGATCCCAAAGAGACCCAGTACTTC. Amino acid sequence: CASRNRDPKETQYF.

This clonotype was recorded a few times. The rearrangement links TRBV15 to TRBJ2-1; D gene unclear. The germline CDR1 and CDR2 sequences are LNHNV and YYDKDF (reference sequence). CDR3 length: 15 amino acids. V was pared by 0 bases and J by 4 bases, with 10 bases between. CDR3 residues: CATSRDHDRYNEQFF. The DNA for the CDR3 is TGTGCCACCAGCAGAGATCACGACCGTTACAATGAGCAGTTCTTC.

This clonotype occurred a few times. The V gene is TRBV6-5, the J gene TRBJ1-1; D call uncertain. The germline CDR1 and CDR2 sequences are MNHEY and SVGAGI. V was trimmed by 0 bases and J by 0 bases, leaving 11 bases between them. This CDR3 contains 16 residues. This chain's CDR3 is CASSYSSSRLNTEAFF. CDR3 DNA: TGTGCCAGCAGTTACTCGTCCAGCAGGTTGAACACTGAAGCTTTCTTT.

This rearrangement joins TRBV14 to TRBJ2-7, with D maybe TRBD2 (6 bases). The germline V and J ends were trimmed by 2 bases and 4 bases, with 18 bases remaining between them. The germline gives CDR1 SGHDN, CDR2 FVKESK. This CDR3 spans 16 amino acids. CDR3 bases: TGTGCCAGCAGCCAACCCCTCATTAGCGGCGATTACGAGCAGTACTTC. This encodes CASSQPLISGDYEQYF.

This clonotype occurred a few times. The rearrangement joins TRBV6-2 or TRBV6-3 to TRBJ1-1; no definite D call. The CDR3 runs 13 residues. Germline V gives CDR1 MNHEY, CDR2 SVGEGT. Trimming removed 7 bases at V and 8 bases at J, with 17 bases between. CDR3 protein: CASTLRQSGEAFF. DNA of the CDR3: TGTGCCAGCACACTACGACAAAGCGGAGAAGCTTTCTTT.

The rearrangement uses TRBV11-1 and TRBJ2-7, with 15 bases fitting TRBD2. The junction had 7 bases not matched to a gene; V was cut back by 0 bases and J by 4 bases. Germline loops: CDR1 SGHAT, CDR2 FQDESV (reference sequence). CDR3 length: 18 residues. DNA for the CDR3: TGTGCCAGCAGCTTAGCGCTTGGACTAGCGGGGGGGCGGTACGAGCAGTACTTC. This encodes CASSLALGLAGGRYEQYF.